This T cell receptor beta chain was sequenced in a study of T cell responses to AZD1222 COVID-19 vaccine. The study's findings and limits: Spike-specific TCR breadth and depth rose after two AZD1222 doses.

Using immunoSEQ multiplex PCR, the repertoire was profiled, and TCRdb retains in-frame clones only, with some absent. The table includes about 140,000 clones, 80% to 95% detected once. Germline CDR1 is SEHNR and CDR2 is FQNEAQ (reference sequence). The V end lost 3 bases, the J end lost 6 bases, and 14 bases lay between the germline ends. This CDR3 region has 15 residues. Note on this clone: What it binds is not known.

The chain employs TRBV7-9 and TRBJ1-4; D is possibly TRBD1 (5 bases). This receptor was taken from an adult who received the AZD1222 COVID-19 vaccine. The sample in question was peripheral blood, obtained 28 days after the second AZD1222 dose. The CDR3 coding sequence is TGTGCCAGCAGCTTTAGCGGCAGGGCGGATGAAAAACTGTTTTTT. It is translated as CASSFSGRADEKLFF.